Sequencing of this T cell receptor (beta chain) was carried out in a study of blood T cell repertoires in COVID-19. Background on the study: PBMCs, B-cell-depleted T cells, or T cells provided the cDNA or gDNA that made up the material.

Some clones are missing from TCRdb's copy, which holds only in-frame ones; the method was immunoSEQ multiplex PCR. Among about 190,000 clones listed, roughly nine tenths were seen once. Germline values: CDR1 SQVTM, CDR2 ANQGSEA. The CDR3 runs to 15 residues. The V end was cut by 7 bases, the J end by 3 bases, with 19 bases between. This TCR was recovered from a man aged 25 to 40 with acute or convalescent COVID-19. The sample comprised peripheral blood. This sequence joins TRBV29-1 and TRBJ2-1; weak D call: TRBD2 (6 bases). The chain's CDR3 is CSANPGLDIYNEQFF. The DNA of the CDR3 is TGCAGCGCAAACCCGGGACTCGACATCTACAATGAGCAGTTCTTC.